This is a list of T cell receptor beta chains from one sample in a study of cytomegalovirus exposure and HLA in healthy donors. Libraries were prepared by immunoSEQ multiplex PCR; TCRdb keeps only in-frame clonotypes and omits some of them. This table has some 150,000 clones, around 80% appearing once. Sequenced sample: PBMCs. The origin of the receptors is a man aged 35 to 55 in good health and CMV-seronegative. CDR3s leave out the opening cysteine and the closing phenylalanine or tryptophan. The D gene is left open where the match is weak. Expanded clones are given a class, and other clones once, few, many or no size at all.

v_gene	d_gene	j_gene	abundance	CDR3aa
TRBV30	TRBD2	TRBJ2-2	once	AWREPGLASTGELF
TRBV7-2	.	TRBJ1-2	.	ASSLAVEYGYT
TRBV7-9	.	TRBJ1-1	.	ASSNDILRAF
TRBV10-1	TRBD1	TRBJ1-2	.	ATNIRTGMDGYT
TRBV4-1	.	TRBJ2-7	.	ASSQEGAPTYEQY
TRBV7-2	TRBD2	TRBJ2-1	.	ASSLRGLVYNEQF
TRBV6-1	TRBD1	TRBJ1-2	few	ASSQDPGQGLVT
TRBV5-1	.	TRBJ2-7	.	ASSFVPGQETYEQY
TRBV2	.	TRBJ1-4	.	ASRTDSTNEKLF
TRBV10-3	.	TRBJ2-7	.	AIKAGSYEQY
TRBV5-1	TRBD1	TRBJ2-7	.	ASSYGQGRGEQY
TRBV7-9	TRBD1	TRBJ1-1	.	ASSPDRVNTEAF
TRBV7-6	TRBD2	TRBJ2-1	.	ASSLATSGYEQF
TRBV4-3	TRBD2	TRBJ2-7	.	ASSRGLAGIYEQC